This paragraph covers one T cell receptor (beta chain) sequence. Its antigen remains unidentified. Base-call qualities are not available, and no considerably larger clone is one nucleotide away. This specimen comes from a study of OX40 agonist ivuxolimab in advanced cancers. Describing the broader study: The costimulatory receptor OX40 (CD134) was targeted by ivuxolimab, a fully human IgG2 agonistic monoclonal antibody. Intravenous ivuxolimab was administered to patients every 2 weeks at six dose levels: 0.01, 0.1, 0.3, 1.5, 3 and 10 mg/kg. Among the roughly 52 dose-escalation patients, 19 had hepatocellular carcinoma, about 15 melanoma, 9 renal cell carcinoma and 9 head and neck cancer. The dose-escalation cohort was 82.7% male with a mean age of roughly 62 years, ranging from roughly 23 to 90. Prior anti-PD-1, anti-PD-L1 or anti-CTLA-4 therapy was permitted, and checkpoint inhibitors had been received by 30% to 40% of dose-escalation patients. Partial responses were achieved by three dose-escalation patients, of whom one had hepatocellular carcinoma and two had cutaneous melanoma. The point of sequencing TCRbeta in the periphery was to test whether ivuxolimab changed TCR sequence diversity and drove clonal T-cell expansion. The paper describes the monotherapy dose-escalation part (N ≈ 49 patients) of the phase I trial of ivuxolimab.

From the germline V gene, CDR1 is SGDLS and CDR2 is YYNGEE. Deletion took 0 bases off V and 4 bases off J, with a span of 11 bases between the germline ends. The CDR3 runs 15 residues from the cysteine to the phenylalanine. The only DNA kept is the CDR3, 45 bases in frame from the first base. For sequencing of the TCRbeta CDR3 region, genomic DNA was extracted from the sorted cells. The immunoSEQ Assay was used for sequencing of TCRbeta CDR3 regions. Imported from immuneACCESS, the table was reduced by TCRdb to in-frame sequences with V and J called. These copies leave out some clones; in studies compared against another copy, an unresolved V gene accounts for under half, and the cause of the remainder is not known. This sample gives over 50,000 clones in total; roughly four fifths of them show up just once. 0.6% to 0.8% of the sample is in the top ten clones. The study at large found these results: In the 0.1-3.0 mg/kg groups, partial responders had among the lowest normalized peripheral clonal expansion, particularly in CD8+ T cells. Low levels of normalized T-cell clonal expansion were also shown by some nonresponding patients. Which antigens the clonally expanded peripheral T cells were specific for was not determined. Clonal expansion of both CD4+ and CD8+ blood T cells was observed from baseline to week 6 at doses 0.1 to 3.0 mg/kg. After ivuxolimab, CD8+ T cells had more expanded clones than CD4+ T cells on average.

The trial excluded patients who had a history of autoimmune disease or were on systemic immunosuppression. Peripheral blood for TCR sequencing was drawn from every dose cohort at baseline, at cycle 4 day 1 and at cycle 7 day 1. The samples were taken from a phase I, first-in-human, multicenter, open-label dose-escalation trial of ivuxolimab. Adults with locally advanced or metastatic melanoma, renal cell carcinoma, hepatocellular carcinoma or head and neck squamous cell carcinoma were enrolled in the trial. Before TCR sequencing, CD4+ T cells and CD8+ T cells from peripheral blood were sorted into separate populations.

The TCR originated in an adult with an advanced solid tumor such as melanoma, head and neck, liver or kidney cancer. This material consisted of CD4+ or CD8+ T cells sorted from blood, taken in a trial of the OX40 agonist ivuxolimab. This chain is built from TRBV9 and TRBJ2-1; confidence is insufficient to name the D gene. The CDR3 protein sequence reads: CASSVGTPEYNEQFF. Read as DNA, the sequence is TGTGCCAGCAGCGTAGGGACCCCCGAATACAATGAGCAGTTCTTC.